The present T cell receptor (beta chain) was sequenced within a study of CD8 T cells in Susac syndrome. The CDR3 totals 16 residues. The V end was cut by 2 bases, the J end by 0 bases, with 8 bases between. Germline V lookup: CDR1 SEHNR, CDR2 FQNEAQ (reference sequence). The RNA, roughly 0.45 to 1 ug, was put through reverse transcription using random hexamers. MiXCR, applied by TCRdb to the immunoSEQ multiplex PCR reads, yields one record per CDR3 protein. The table records 180,000 or so distinct CDR3 sequences, around 94% of them present only once. Negative isolation yielded CD4+ and CD8+ T cells, and FACS enriched TEMRA cells.

This chain uses TRBV7-9 with TRBJ2-6; D is undetermined. The sequenced sample was CD4+ T cells from PBMCs. The clonotype originates from a human donor in good health. The CDR3 DNA sequence: TGTGCCAGCAGCTTACGTGGCGTCTCTGGGGCCAACGTCCTGACTTTC. This translates into CASSLRGVSGANVLTF.